This record covers a single T cell receptor (beta chain). Germline V lookup: CDR1 MNHEY, CDR2 SVGAGI. The CDR3 is made up of 14 amino acids. V lost 6 bases, J lost 1 base, and 2 bases stayed unmatched. The time point denotes: recipient sample about 28 days before transplant, after cytoreduction. The source of the sample is a study of T cell clonotyping in hematopoietic cell transplantation. Here immunoSEQ multiplex PCR was the method, and the copy in TCRdb shows in-frame clones only, minus some. The data contain more than 40,000 clones, 85% of them singletons. The sample in question was peripheral blood mononuclear cells, obtained before stem cell transplant. The sequence derives from a man in his fifties or sixties with acute myeloid leukemia. Some clones in this sample may be carry-over from other donors' samples. The genes are TRBV6-5 and TRBJ1-1; 10 bases map to TRBD1. CDR3 DNA: TGTGCCAGCAGGACAGGGGGCGAGAACACTGAAGCTTTCTTT. This codes for CASRTGGENTEAFF.